Listed below are T cell receptor beta chains from one sample, sequenced in a study of metastatic and nonmetastatic thyroid tumors. TCRdb reanalyzed the PCR reads with MiXCR. Here the sample spans about 30,000 clones, roughly 15% being singletons. Sequenced input: blood. The receptors were gathered from a female donor with papillary thyroid cancer or a benign thyroid nodule (not recorded which). Some clones in this sample may be carry-over from other donors' samples. Each CDR3 is given with its conserved first and last residue. The order of the fields is J gene, clone size, D gene, V gene, CDR3 length, CDR3 protein, CDR3 DNA. A D gene is named only where the DNA matches it firmly. Expanded clones get a size class; other rows say once, few or many, or leave the size out.

j_gene: TRBJ1-5
abundance: -
d_gene: -
v_gene: TRBV6-1
len: 14
CDR3aa: CASSNMTQVQPQHF
CDR3nt: TGTGCCAGCAGTAATATGACACAGGTTCAGCCCCAGCATTTT

j_gene: TRBJ2-7
abundance: medium-sized
d_gene: TRBD1
v_gene: TRBV12-3/TRBV12-4
len: 12
CDR3aa: CASGGQSYEQYF
CDR3nt: TGTGCCAGTGGGGGACAGTCCTACGAGCAGTACTTC

j_gene: TRBJ1-6
abundance: many
d_gene: TRBD1
v_gene: TRBV4-1
len: 16
CDR3aa: CASSQKGGQGGSPLHF
CDR3nt: TGCGCCAGCAGCCAAAAGGGGGGACAGGGGGGTTCACCCCTCCACTTT

j_gene: TRBJ2-5
abundance: many
d_gene: -
v_gene: TRBV27
len: 19
CDR3aa: CASSLRVSTAWNLQETQYF
CDR3nt: TGTGCCAGCAGTTTACGGGTCAGTACAGCCTGGAATCTTCAAGAGACCCAGTACTTC

j_gene: TRBJ2-3
abundance: many
d_gene: TRBD1
v_gene: TRBV27
len: 19
CDR3aa: CASSLSGTGTRTSTDTQYF
CDR3nt: TGTGCCAGCAGTTTATCTGGGACAGGGACAAGAACAAGCACAGATACGCAGTATTTT

j_gene: TRBJ2-6
abundance: many
d_gene: TRBD2
v_gene: TRBV30
len: 17
CDR3aa: CAWSRGLAFSRANVLTF
CDR3nt: TGTGCCTGGAGTAGAGGACTAGCGTTCTCGAGGGCCAACGTCCTGACTTTC

j_gene: TRBJ2-2
abundance: few
d_gene: -
v_gene: TRBV28
len: 14
CDR3aa: CASSAGLFTWELFF
CDR3nt: TGTGCCAGCAGTGCAGGGTTGTTCACCTGGGAGCTGTTTTTT

j_gene: TRBJ2-5
abundance: many
d_gene: -
v_gene: TRBV15
len: 16
CDR3aa: CATSRDGSEYKETQYF
CDR3nt: TGTGCCACCAGCAGAGATGGTAGCGAGTACAAAGAGACCCAGTACTTC

j_gene: TRBJ2-3
abundance: -
d_gene: -
v_gene: TRBV5-4
len: 16
CDR3aa: CASSLQPEVVTDTQYF
CDR3nt: TGTGCCAGCAGCTTGCAGCCGGAGGTAGTTACAGATACGCAGTATTTT

j_gene: TRBJ1-5
abundance: many
d_gene: TRBD1
v_gene: TRBV15
len: 19
CDR3aa: CATSREGQGGRMNNQPQHF
CDR3nt: TGTGCCACCAGCAGAGAGGGACAGGGAGGGCGTATGAACAATCAGCCCCAGCATTTT

j_gene: TRBJ2-7
abundance: -
d_gene: TRBD2
v_gene: TRBV2
len: 15
CDR3aa: CASRTWTSGLWEQYF
CDR3nt: TGTGCCAGCAGGACCTGGACTAGCGGGCTTTGGGAGCAGTACTTC

j_gene: TRBJ2-7
abundance: many
d_gene: TRBD2
v_gene: TRBV11-1
len: 16
CDR3aa: CASSPHASGGAYEQYF
CDR3nt: TGTGCCAGCAGCCCCCACGCTAGCGGGGGGGCCTACGAGCAGTACTTC

j_gene: TRBJ2-7
abundance: medium-sized
d_gene: TRBD2
v_gene: TRBV12-3/TRBV12-4
len: 14
CDR3aa: CASTDKGTSGEQYF
CDR3nt: TGTGCCAGCACTGACAAAGGCACTAGCGGCGAGCAGTACTTC

j_gene: TRBJ1-5
abundance: many
d_gene: TRBD1
v_gene: TRBV6-1
len: 16
CDR3aa: CASSVQGALGNQPQHF
CDR3nt: TGTGCCAGCAGTGTACAGGGGGCGCTGGGCAATCAGCCCCAGCATTTT

j_gene: TRBJ2-7
abundance: -
d_gene: TRBD2
v_gene: TRBV4-2
len: 16
CDR3aa: CASSVALAGDRYEQYF
CDR3nt: TGTGCCAGTAGTGTGGCCCTAGCGGGAGATAGATACGAGCAGTACTTC

j_gene: TRBJ1-1
abundance: -
d_gene: -
v_gene: TRBV13
len: 12
CDR3aa: CASSFAVTEAFF
CDR3nt: TGTGCCAGCAGCTTCGCGGTCACTGAAGCTTTCTTT

j_gene: TRBJ2-2
abundance: -
d_gene: -
v_gene: TRBV28
len: 11
CDR3aa: CASSFEGELFF
CDR3nt: TGTGCCAGCAGTTTTGAAGGGGAGCTGTTTTTT

j_gene: TRBJ2-7
abundance: medium-sized
d_gene: TRBD2
v_gene: TRBV20-1
len: 14
CDR3aa: CSARGTRETYEQYF
CDR3nt: TGCAGTGCTAGGGGGACTAGAGAAACCTACGAGCAGTACTTC

j_gene: TRBJ2-5
abundance: -
d_gene: -
v_gene: TRBV27
len: 11
CDR3aa: CASATRETQYF
CDR3nt: TGTGCCAGCGCGACCCGAGAGACCCAGTACTTC

j_gene: TRBJ2-7
abundance: few
d_gene: TRBD1
v_gene: TRBV25-1
len: 15
CDR3aa: CASIPQGPEGYEQYF
CDR3nt: TGTGCCAGTATCCCACAGGGGCCCGAGGGCTACGAGCAGTACTTC

j_gene: TRBJ2-1
abundance: -
d_gene: -
v_gene: TRBV10-3
len: 19
CDR3aa: CAISPQRRRLLLGANEQFF
CDR3nt: TGTGCCATCAGCCCACAAAGAAGGAGACTTCTACTTGGGGCCAATGAGCAGTTCTTC

j_gene: TRBJ2-7
abundance: few
d_gene: -
v_gene: TRBV27
len: 15
CDR3aa: CASSPFWGSGLEQYF
CDR3nt: TGTGCCAGCAGCCCCTTTTGGGGGAGTGGTTTAGAGCAGTACTTC

j_gene: TRBJ1-2
abundance: -
d_gene: -
v_gene: TRBV2
len: 13
CDR3aa: CASRKGFNYGYTF
CDR3nt: TGTGCCAGCAGAAAGGGGTTTAACTATGGCTACACCTTC

j_gene: TRBJ2-7
abundance: many
d_gene: TRBD1
v_gene: TRBV20-1
len: 15
CDR3aa: CSAREFTGAQYEQYF
CDR3nt: TGCAGTGCTAGAGAGTTTACAGGGGCTCAGTACGAGCAGTACTTC

j_gene: TRBJ2-7
abundance: -
d_gene: TRBD2
v_gene: TRBV9
len: 14
CDR3aa: CASSAEGGGDEQYF
CDR3nt: TGTGCCAGCAGCGCAGAAGGTGGGGGGGACGAGCAGTACTTC

j_gene: TRBJ2-1
abundance: medium-sized
d_gene: TRBD1
v_gene: TRBV20-1
len: 15
CDR3aa: CSARDPGTGDFEQFF
CDR3nt: TGCAGTGCTAGAGATCCCGGGACAGGCGATTTTGAGCAGTTCTTC

j_gene: TRBJ2-7
abundance: medium-sized
d_gene: TRBD2
v_gene: TRBV27
len: 18
CDR3aa: CASRSTRTSGSARYEQYF
CDR3nt: TGTGCCAGCAGATCGACCAGGACTAGCGGGAGCGCGCGCTACGAGCAGTACTTC

j_gene: TRBJ2-6
abundance: -
d_gene: -
v_gene: TRBV6-1
len: 16
CDR3aa: CASSEQQGSGANVLTF
CDR3nt: TGTGCCAGCAGTGAACAACAGGGTTCTGGGGCCAACGTCCTGACTTTC

j_gene: TRBJ1-5
abundance: many
d_gene: TRBD1
v_gene: TRBV28
len: 14
CDR3aa: CASRRDRGYQPQHF
CDR3nt: TGTGCCAGCAGAAGAGACAGGGGCTATCAGCCCCAGCATTTT

j_gene: TRBJ2-1
abundance: many
d_gene: TRBD1
v_gene: TRBV5-1
len: 15
CDR3aa: CASSPQGAMSNEQFF
CDR3nt: TGCGCCAGCAGCCCACAGGGGGCTATGTCCAATGAGCAGTTCTTC